One sample yielded the 27 T cell receptor beta chains listed below, sequenced in a study of monozygotic twins with inflammatory bowel disease. TCRdb re-called the 5' RACE reads and gives one entry per CDR3 protein, without DNA. The ten most abundant clones cover 2% to 3% of a sample with hundreds of thousands of distinct CDR3 sequences. The sample taken for sequencing was blood. Every receptor here comes from a human donor with ulcerative colitis or Crohn's disease, or a healthy co-twin of an affected twin (not recorded which).

The rearrangement uses TRBV18 and TRBJ2-7; the TCRdb D gene call, TRBD2, has no DNA to confirm it. The CDR3 consists of 14 residues. Germline assignment: CDR1 KGHSH and CDR2 LQKENI. The CDR3 spells CASSGGLGGYEQYF.

The chain couples TRBV20-1 to TRBJ1-4; the TCRdb call, TRBD1, lacks DNA for checking. The germline V gene has CDR1 DFQATT and CDR2 SNEGSKA (reference sequence). There are 15 residues in the CDR3. The CDR3 protein is CSARDRQGTNEKLFF.

This rearrangement joins TRBV24-1 to TRBJ2-2. The CDR3 extends over 15 amino acids. The germline V gene encodes CDR1 KGHDR and CDR2 SFDVKD. CDR3 protein: CATSGPRSNTGELFF.

The chain employs TRBV6-5 and TRBJ2-2; the D gene TCRdb calls, TRBD2, cannot be checked with no DNA. The CDR3 is 14 residues long. CDR1 is MNHEY and CDR2 is SVGAGI in the germline V gene. CDR3 loop: CASSYLAGTGELFF.

J is TRBJ2-3 and V is TRBV15. The CDR3 spans 13 residues. Germline CDR1 and CDR2: LNHNV and YYDKDF (reference sequence). The CDR3 spells CATSRVSTDTQYF.

This chain connects TRBV29-1 to TRBJ1-1. CDR3 length: 15 amino acids. Germline V gene sequence: CDR1 SQVTM, CDR2 ANQGSEA. This chain's CDR3 is CSVLRRGSSPTEAFF.

V is TRBV5-1 and J is TRBJ2-3. The CDR3 contains 14 residues. Germline loops: CDR1 SGHRS, CDR2 YFSETQ. This CDR3 is CASRSQSVTDTQYF.

The chain is built from TRBV4-2 and TRBJ2-3. The CDR3 contains 16 residues. Germline V lookup: CDR1 LGHNA, CDR2 YNFKEQ. This CDR3 is CASSQGGAASTDTQYF.

The chain links TRBV12-3 or TRBV12-4 to TRBJ1-1; TCRdb indicates TRBD1, and absent DNA this call remains unverified. This CDR3 is built from 12 residues. CDR3 protein: CASSLLRGEAFF.

V is TRBV5-6 and J is TRBJ1-1; the D call of TRBD1 rests on TCRdb alone, since no DNA is present to check it. CDR3 length: 17 residues. CDR1 is SGHDT, CDR2 YYEEEE, per germline. The CDR3 spells CASSLEGAGGMNTEAFF.

V is TRBV18 and J is TRBJ2-3. CDR1 KGHSH and CDR2 LQKENI come from the germline V gene. The CDR3 consists of 14 residues. The CDR3 sequence is CASSDFSSTDTQYF. Combining the CDR3 with reference TRBV18 and TRBJ2-3 gives the whole variable domain NAGVMQNPRHLVRRRGQEARLRCSPMKGHSHVYWYRQLPEEGLKFMVYLQKENIIDESGMPKERFSAEFPKEGPSILRIQQVVRGDSAAYFCASSDFSSTDTQYFGPGTRLTVL.

The chain couples TRBV7-2 to TRBJ2-3. There are 17 residues in the CDR3. Germline V gene lookup returns CDR1 SGHTA and CDR2 FQGNSA. This CDR3 reads CASSLVGLMVDLDTQYF.

This sequence joins TRBV2 and TRBJ2-1; TCRdb designates TRBD1, a call that cannot be tested without DNA. Germline V CDR1 and CDR2: SNHLY, FYNNEI. The CDR3 length is 14 residues. This CDR3 reads CASNVLGGYNEQFF.

The CDR3 loop is CASTNLGATNEKLFF. This chain uses TRBV5-1 with TRBJ1-4. CDR3 size: 15 residues. Germline lookup yields CDR1 SGHRS and CDR2 YFSETQ.

This chain connects TRBV11-3 to TRBJ2-1; TCRdb designates TRBD2, a call that cannot be tested without DNA. The CDR3 totals 18 residues. CDR1 is SGHNT and CDR2 is YENEEA in the germline V gene. The CDR3 here is CASSLGVTLAGGRNEQFF.

This rearrangement joins TRBV19 to TRBJ2-3; without DNA, the TCRdb call of TRBD1 cannot be checked. The CDR3 runs 15 residues. The V gene's germline CDR1 is LNHDA and CDR2 SQIVND (reference sequence). The CDR3 is CASTPTGGGTDTQYF.

This chain connects TRBV5-1 to TRBJ2-1; TCRdb reports TRBD1, a call that lacks DNA to check it against. Germline-derived CDR1 and CDR2 are SGHRS and YFSETQ. This CDR3 is 13 amino acids long. CDR3 sequence reads: CASFRDPRNEQFF. The whole variable domain, filled in from reference TRBV5-1 and TRBJ2-1, reads KAGVTQTPRYLIKTRGQQVTLSCSPISGHRSVSWYQQTPGQGLQFLFEYFSETQRNKGNFPGRFSGRQFSNSRSEMNVSTLELGDSALYLCASFRDPRNEQFFGPGTRLTVL.

The CDR3: CASSVGGRGISDTQYF. The chain links TRBV7-2 to TRBJ2-3; without DNA, the TCRdb call of TRBD1 cannot be checked. Germline V gene lookup returns CDR1 SGHTA and CDR2 FQGNSA. The CDR3 is 16 residues long.

The V gene is TRBV29-1, the J gene TRBJ2-7; TCRdb gives TRBD2 as the D gene, but with no DNA this cannot be confirmed. The CDR3 runs to 15 residues. Per germline, CDR1 SQVTM and CDR2 ANQGSEA. CDR3 residues: CSVLRLAGVTYEQYF.

This chain joins TRBV5-4 and TRBJ2-1; TCRdb's D call, TRBD2, is unchecked because there is no DNA. The CDR3 spans 15 residues. Per the germline V gene, CDR1 is SGHNT and CDR2 is YYREEE (reference sequence). The CDR3 loop reads CASSLVSGNRNEQFF.

The chain carries TRBV27 and TRBJ2-7; TCRdb designates TRBD1, a call that cannot be tested without DNA. The length of the CDR3 is 14 residues. From germline, CDR1 is MNHEY and CDR2 SMNVEV (reference sequence). The CDR3 here is CASRVTGQGYEQYF.

The rearrangement joins TRBV5-5 to TRBJ2-1; TCRdb indicates TRBD1, and absent DNA this call remains unverified. Germline V gene data show CDR1 as SGHKS and CDR2 as YYEKEE (reference sequence). CDR3 length: 15 amino acids. The CDR3: CASSLEDRATNEQFF.

The CDR3: CSATKEALNEQFF. The chain has TRBV20-1 and TRBJ2-1. This CDR3 region has 13 residues. Per the germline V gene, CDR1 is DFQATT and CDR2 is SNEGSKA (reference sequence).

The J gene is TRBJ2-4, the V gene TRBV5-1. CDR3 length: 16 amino acids. The germline V gene has CDR1 SGHRS and CDR2 YFSETQ. This chain's CDR3 is CASSVGLSKDVGIQYF.

The gene calls are TRBV20-1 and TRBJ2-3; TCRdb indicates TRBD1, and absent DNA this call remains unverified. CDR3 length: 15 residues. From germline, CDR1 is DFQATT and CDR2 SNEGSKA (reference sequence). The CDR3 region is CSARGMEGATDTQYF.

The chain couples TRBV5-5 to TRBJ2-3; TCRdb names TRBD2, which stays unverified in the absence of DNA. Germline loops: CDR1 SGHKS, CDR2 YYEKEE (reference sequence). The CDR3 loop spans 16 amino acids. CDR3 in amino acids: CASSLAGGGVADTQYF.

This chain joins TRBV3-1 and TRBJ2-1; TCRdb returns TRBD1, unconfirmable since there is no DNA. Germline CDR1 is LGHDT and CDR2 is YNNKEL (reference sequence). The CDR3 sequence is 21 residues long. CDR3 in amino acids: CASSQVIWDRGLRGSYNEQFF.